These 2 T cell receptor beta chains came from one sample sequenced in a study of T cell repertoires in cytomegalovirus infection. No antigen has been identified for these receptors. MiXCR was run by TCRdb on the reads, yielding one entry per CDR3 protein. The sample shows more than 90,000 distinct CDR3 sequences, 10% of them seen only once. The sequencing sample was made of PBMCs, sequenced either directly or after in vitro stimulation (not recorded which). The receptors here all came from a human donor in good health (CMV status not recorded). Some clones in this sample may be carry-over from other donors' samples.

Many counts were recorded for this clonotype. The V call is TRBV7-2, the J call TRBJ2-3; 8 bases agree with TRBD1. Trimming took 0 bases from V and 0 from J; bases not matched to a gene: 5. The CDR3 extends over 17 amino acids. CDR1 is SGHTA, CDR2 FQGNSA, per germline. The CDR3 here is CASSLADRAPSTDTQYF. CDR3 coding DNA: TGTGCCAGCAGCTTAGCGGACAGGGCCCCTAGCACAGATACGCAGTATTTT. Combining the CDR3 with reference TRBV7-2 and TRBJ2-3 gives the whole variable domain GAGVSQSPSNKVTEKGKDVELRCDPISGHTALYWYRQSLGQGLEFLIYFQGNSAPDKSGLPSDRFSAERTGGSVSTLTIQRTQQEDSAVYLCASSLADRAPSTDTQYFGPGTRLTVL.

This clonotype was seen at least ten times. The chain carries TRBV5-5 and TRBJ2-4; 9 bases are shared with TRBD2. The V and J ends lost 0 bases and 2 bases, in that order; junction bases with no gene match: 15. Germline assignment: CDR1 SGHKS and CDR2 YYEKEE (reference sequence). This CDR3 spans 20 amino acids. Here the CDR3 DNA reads TGTGCCAGCAGCTTGGGTAGGCTAGCGGGAACGGATTGGACCAAAAACATTCAGTACTTC. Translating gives CASSLGRLAGTDWTKNIQYF.